Below, 14 T cell receptor beta chains from the same sample are listed, as sequenced in a study of spatial heterogeneity in lung cancer. TCRdb re-called the 5' RACE reads with MiXCR, one entry per CDR3 protein. The data hold some 20,000 distinct CDR3 sequences, with more than 8% observed a single time. Described time point: blood at routine non-recurrence follow-up after resection. The input for sequencing was PBMCs, taken at follow-up. These receptors all come from a male donor with early-stage non-small cell lung cancer.

Judged by abundance, this clonotype is medium-sized (0.01 to 0.1%). This chain connects TRBV7-9 to TRBJ1-3; D perhaps matches TRBD1 (5 bases). Trimming took 0 bases from V and 2 from J, leaving 11 bases between them. This CDR3 has 16 amino acids. Germline lookup yields CDR1 SEHNR and CDR2 FQNEAQ (reference sequence). CDR3 DNA: TGTGCCAGCAGCTTAGCCGGGTCAGGGACTGGAAACACCATATATTTT. Translating gives CASSLAGSGTGNTIYF.

This clonotype appeared many times. CDR3 bases: TGCAGCGTTGCCTTACAGGGTACTGGGGCCAACGTCCTGACTTTC. Its protein is CSVALQGTGANVLTF. The V call is TRBV29-1, the J call TRBJ2-6; D might be TRBD1 (6 bases). Germline CDR1 and CDR2: SQVTM and ANQGSEA. The CDR3 has 15 amino acids. Between the trimmed V and J ends, which lost 4 bases and 2 bases, there was a span of 12 bases.

Notes on this clonotype: This may be a read error: a much more frequent sequence differs by one nucleotide. The J gene is TRBJ2-5, the V gene TRBV4-1; perhaps D is TRBD1 or TRBD2 (5 bases each). The CDR3 runs to 15 residues. Per the germline V gene, CDR1 is MGHRA and CDR2 is YSYEKL. CDR3 protein: CASSQLRDVQEIQYF. The CDR3 DNA follows: TGCGCCAGCAGCCAATTACGGGACGTCCAAGAGATCCAGTACTTC.

A few counts support this clonotype. The chain couples TRBV10-3 to TRBJ2-3; TRBD1 agrees at 7 bases. Trimming took 6 bases from V and 3 from J; bases not matched to a gene: 6. CDR1 ENHRY and CDR2 SYGVKD come from the germline V gene. The CDR3 contains 14 residues. CDR3 bases: TGTGCCATCAGGCTGGACAGGTCAACAGATACGCAGTATTTT. Encoded protein: CAIRLDRSTDTQYF.

This clonotype appeared a few times. The genes are TRBV12-3 or TRBV12-4 and TRBJ1-2; 10 bases agree with TRBD1. The CDR3 sequence is 15 residues long. After removal of 5 bases from V and 2 bases from J, the junction contained 5 bases not matched to a gene. The DNA of the CDR3 is TGTGCCAGCAGTCCGACAGGGGGCGGGAACTATGGCTACACCTTC. Protein sequence: CASSPTGGGNYGYTF.

This clonotype was detected many times. In nucleotides, the CDR3 is TGCGCCAGCAGCCAAGGGACAGGGGTACAAGAGACCCAGTACTTC. This codes for CASSQGTGVQETQYF. This chain links TRBV4-1 with TRBJ2-5; 9 nucleotides line up with TRBD1. Germline loops: CDR1 MGHRA, CDR2 YSYEKL. V dropped 1 base and J dropped 2; count of bases not matched to a gene: 2. CDR3 length: 15 residues.

This clonotype was counted at least ten times. The V call is TRBV7-2, the J call TRBJ1-4, with D possibly TRBD1 on 6 matching bases. The CDR3 covers 19 residues. CDR1 is SGHTA, CDR2 FQGNSA, per germline. V dropped 6 bases and J dropped 4 bases, with 27 bases sitting between them. DNA for the CDR3: TGTGCCAGCAGACCCCTACGGCAGGGGCGGACGGGGGGTAATGAAAAACTGTTTTTT. It specifies CASRPLRQGRTGGNEKLFF.

The chain has TRBV5-4 and TRBJ2-7, with 11 bases that match TRBD2. With 4 bases clipped from V and 4 bases from J, the junction kept 7 bases outside the gene matches. The germline V gene has CDR1 SGHNT and CDR2 YYREEE (reference sequence). The CDR3 sequence is 15 residues long. CDR3 DNA sequence: TGTGCCAGCAGCCCTTTAGCGGGAGGGAGGTACGAGCAGTACTTC. It specifies CASSPLAGGRYEQYF.

This clonotype was counted ten times or more. The rearrangement joins TRBV24-1 to TRBJ2-3; D is possibly TRBD2 (6 bases). This CDR3 spans 17 amino acids. V was cut by 0 bases and J by 8 bases, with 20 bases left in between. CDR1 and CDR2 (germline): KGHDR, SFDVKD. The CDR3 region is CATSDLAGLGGVGTQYF. The CDR3 nucleotides read TGTGCCACCAGTGATTTGGCAGGGTTGGGCGGGGTTGGTACGCAGTATTTT.

V is TRBV5-6 and J is TRBJ1-5; maybe TRBD1 (5 bases). From germline, CDR1 is SGHDT and CDR2 YYEEEE. The CDR3 runs 14 residues. Trimming cost V 3 bases and J 0 bases, with 7 bases left between them. In nucleotides, the CDR3 is TGTGCCAGCAGCTCCAGGGTTAGCAATCAGCCCCAGCATTTT. Residues: CASSSRVSNQPQHF.

In its sample, this clonotype was seen a few times. The chain has TRBV4-1 and TRBJ1-3, with D uncertain. V gave up 0 bases and J gave up 0 bases, with 15 bases separating them. The CDR3 sequence is 18 residues long. From germline, CDR1 is MGHRA and CDR2 YSYEKL. The CDR3 is CASSQEPEYRLSGNTIYF. CDR3 sequence (DNA): TGCGCCAGCAGCCAAGAACCAGAATACAGACTCTCTGGAAACACCATATATTTT.

There are many counts of this clonotype. The gene calls are TRBV6-6 and TRBJ2-2; no clear D gene. V was clipped by 2 bases and J by 1 base, with 5 bases between them. Germline V CDR1 and CDR2: MNHNY, SVGAGI (reference sequence). The CDR3 is 14 residues long. The chain's CDR3 is CASSYGENTGELFF. CDR3 bases: TGTGCCAGCAGTTACGGCGAGAACACCGGGGAGCTGTTTTTT.

This clonotype was observed many times. This chain links TRBV3-1 with TRBJ2-6; 9 nucleotides line up with TRBD1. From germline, CDR1 is LGHDT and CDR2 YNNKEL (reference sequence). CDR3 length: 18 amino acids. J was trimmed by 0 bases and V by 5 bases; bases with no gene match: 8. CDR3 coding DNA: TGTGCCAGCAGCGATATTGGACAGGGGCCCTCTGGGGCCAACGTCCTGACTTTC. Residues: CASSDIGQGPSGANVLTF. The complete variable domain, with remaining parts taken from reference TRBV3-1 and TRBJ2-6, reads DTAVSQTPKYLVTQMGNDKSIKCEQNLGHDTMYWYKQDSKKFLKIMFSYNNKELIINETVPNRFSPKSPDKAHLNLHINSLELGDSAVYFCASSDIGQGPSGANVLTFGAGSRLTVL.

There are many counts of this clonotype. This chain joins TRBV7-2 and TRBJ2-2; 9 positions agree with TRBD1. The CDR3 loop spans 14 amino acids. CDR1 and CDR2 from the germline V gene are SGHTA and FQGNSA. V lost 1 base and J lost 9; bases outside the gene matches: 3. This CDR3 reads CASSLDRGQRELFF. The DNA of the CDR3 is TGTGCCAGCAGCTTAGACAGGGGGCAGAGGGAGCTGTTTTTT.